Shown below are 9 T cell receptor beta chains from a single sample sequenced in a study of shared clonotypes between healthy human individuals. TCRdb keeps only in-frame clones here, not all; method: immunoSEQ multiplex PCR. Among about 470,000 clones listed, around 79% were seen once. Material for sequencing was PBMCs. Source of these receptors: a middle-aged woman in good health. Some clones in this sample may be carry-over from other donors' samples.

The chain combines TRBV29-1 with TRBJ2-1; D might be TRBD2 (6 bases). V was clipped by 7 bases and J by 9 bases, with 22 bases between them. The CDR3 runs to 14 residues. Looked up from germline, CDR1 is SQVTM and CDR2 is ANQGSEA. CDR3 protein: CSGMGRDAVSEQFF. The CDR3 DNA is TGCAGCGGAATGGGGCGGGATGCTGTAAGTGAGCAGTTCTTC.

The rearrangement joins TRBV7-9 to TRBJ2-1; 8 positions match TRBD1. Germline V gene lookup returns CDR1 SEHNR and CDR2 FQNEAQ (reference sequence). This CDR3 has 15 amino acids. V dropped 5 bases and J dropped 5; count of bases not matched to a gene: 8. The CDR3 reads CASSPDGTGNNEQFF. CDR3 coding DNA: TGTGCCAGCAGCCCAGACGGGACAGGTAACAATGAGCAGTTCTTC.

The chain is built from TRBV4-1 and TRBJ1-1, with D unresolved. Trimming shortened V by 0 bases and J by 10 bases, and 18 bases separated the two germline ends. The CDR3 has 15 amino acids. Germline CDR1 MGHRA, CDR2 YSYEKL. Here the CDR3 reads CASSQDGPLGRLAFF. In DNA form, the CDR3 reads TGCGCCAGCAGCCAAGACGGCCCGCTAGGCCGTCTAGCTTTCTTT.

This clone came up once. The J gene is TRBJ2-2, the V gene TRBV4-1, with D hard to call. The length of the CDR3 is 16 residues. The germline CDR1 and CDR2 sequences are MGHRA and YSYEKL. V was cut by 0 bases and J by 4 bases, with 12 bases left in between. This chain's CDR3 is CASSQDWDFSTGELFF. The CDR3 nucleotides are TGCGCCAGCAGCCAAGATTGGGATTTTAGCACCGGGGAGCTGTTTTTT.

This chain uses TRBV7-9 with TRBJ2-5; TRBD2 matches at 7 bases. V shed 0 bases and J 5 bases; nucleotides not matched to a gene: 3. Germline-derived CDR1 and CDR2 are SEHNR and FQNEAQ (reference sequence). This CDR3 has 14 residues. CDR3 in DNA: TGTGCCAGCAGCTTAGCGGGAGGGGAGGAGACCCAGTACTTC. It yields the protein CASSLAGGEETQYF.

This chain links TRBV18 with TRBJ2-7; the match to TRBD2 covers 7 bases. Per germline, CDR1 KGHSH and CDR2 LQKENI. V was pared by 8 bases and J by 5 bases, with 18 bases of the junction left unmatched. CDR3 length: 16 amino acids. Written as DNA, the CDR3 is TGTGCCAGCACAACCAGGAAGGGACTAAGCAGTGACGAGCAGTACTTC. This codes for CASTTRKGLSSDEQYF. The whole variable domain, filled in from reference TRBV18 and TRBJ2-7, reads NAGVMQNPRHLVRRRGQEARLRCSPMKGHSHVYWYRQLPEEGLKFMVYLQKENIIDESGMPKERFSAEFPKEGPSILRIQQVVRGDSAAYFCASTTRKGLSSDEQYFGPGTRLTVT.

The rearrangement links TRBV4-3 to TRBJ2-2; D is ambiguous. Per germline, CDR1 LGHNA and CDR2 YSLEER. V was trimmed by 1 base and J by 2 bases, leaving 8 bases between them. This CDR3 comprises 15 residues. CDR3 coding DNA: TGCGCCAGCAGCCAAGGGCTTTCAAACACCGGGGAGCTGTTTTTT. Encoded protein: CASSQGLSNTGELFF.

V and J are TRBV10-3 and TRBJ2-7, with TRBD1 matching over 8 bases. V lost 5 bases to trimming and J lost 2 bases; unmatched junction nucleotides: 8. The CDR3 sequence is 15 residues long. The germline V gene has CDR1 ENHRY and CDR2 SYGVKD. The CDR3: CAISRTVTGAYEQYF. The CDR3 region has the DNA TGTGCCATCAGTAGGACCGTGACAGGGGCCTACGAGCAGTACTTC.

This sequence joins TRBV30 and TRBJ2-3; 7 nucleotides match TRBD2. The germline V gene has CDR1 GTSNPN and CDR2 SVGIG (reference sequence). The CDR3 covers 14 residues. V shed 5 bases, J shed 2 bases, and the junction held 7 bases outside the gene matches. CDR3 DNA sequence: TGTGCCTGGGGAGCGGGATCCGCCACAGATACGCAGTATTTT. Protein: CAWGAGSATDTQYF.